Below, 5 T cell receptor beta chains from the same sample are listed, as sequenced in a study of blood T cell repertoires in COVID-19. TCRdb keeps only in-frame clones here, not all; method: immunoSEQ multiplex PCR. The table records around 100,000 clones, over 75% of them present only once. Specimen: peripheral blood. These receptor sequences come from a human donor in a cohort sampled during active or convalescent COVID-19.

This clone was seen a few times. The chain combines TRBV19 with TRBJ1-5; 8 bases are shared with TRBD1. The CDR3 has 15 residues. Germline trimming cut 3 bases from V and 5 bases from J; bases unmatched to any gene: 6. CDR1 and CDR2 (germline): LNHDA, SQIVND (reference sequence). The CDR3: CASSIPYRGDQPQHF. DNA of the CDR3: TGTGCCAGTAGTATCCCGTACAGGGGGGATCAGCCCCAGCATTTT.

The chain uses TRBV5-6 and TRBJ2-7, with 8 bases lining up with TRBD1. The CDR3 runs 14 residues. The J segment lost 3 bases and the V segment lost 7 bases, leaving 9 bases of the junction unmatched. The germline gives CDR1 SGHDT, CDR2 YYEEEE. The CDR3 DNA reads TGTGCCAGCTCATTTTGGGACAGGATCTACGAGCAGTACTTC. It specifies CASSFWDRIYEQYF.

This rearrangement joins TRBV19 to TRBJ2-5; the D gene is possibly TRBD1 (6 bases). Trimming stripped 5 bases from V and 2 bases from J, with 9 bases between. The CDR3 spans 13 residues. Germline V gene lookup returns CDR1 LNHDA and CDR2 SQIVND (reference sequence). DNA for the CDR3: TGTGCCAGTAGTGAGGACAGACAAGAGACCCAGTACTTC. This codes for CASSEDRQETQYF.

The rearrangement joins TRBV12-3 or TRBV12-4 to TRBJ1-5, with D tentatively TRBD1 (5 bases). V lost 9 bases and J lost 5, with 14 bases in between. The CDR3 is 13 amino acids. In DNA form, the CDR3 reads TGTGCCAGTTCCCGGGGGGGGGATCAGCCCCAGCATTTT. This translates into CASSRGGDQPQHF.

This sequence joins TRBV19 and TRBJ1-2; 9 nucleotides agree with TRBD1. The length of the CDR3 is 13 residues. Per the germline V gene, CDR1 is LNHDA and CDR2 is SQIVND (reference sequence). The V and J ends lost 3 bases and 11 bases, in that order; junction bases with no gene match: 7. The CDR3: CASSMGQGSPYTF. As DNA, the CDR3 is TGTGCCAGTAGTATGGGACAGGGATCCCCATACACCTTC.